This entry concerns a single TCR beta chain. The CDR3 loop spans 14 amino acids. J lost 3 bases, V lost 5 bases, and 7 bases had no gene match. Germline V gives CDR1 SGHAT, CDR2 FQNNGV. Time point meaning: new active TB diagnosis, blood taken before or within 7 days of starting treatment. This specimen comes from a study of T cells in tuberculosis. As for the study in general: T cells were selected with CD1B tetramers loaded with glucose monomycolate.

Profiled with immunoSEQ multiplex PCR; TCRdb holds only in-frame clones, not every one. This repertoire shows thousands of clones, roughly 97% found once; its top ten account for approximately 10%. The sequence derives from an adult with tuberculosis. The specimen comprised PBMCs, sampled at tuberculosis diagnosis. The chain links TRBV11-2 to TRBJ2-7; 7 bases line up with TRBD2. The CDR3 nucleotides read TGTGCCAGCAGCCCCAGCGGGAAATTCTACGAGCAGTACTTC. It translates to CASSPSGKFYEQYF.